The rows below give T cell receptor beta chains drawn from one sample of a study of blood T cell repertoires in COVID-19. The table came from immunoSEQ multiplex PCR; TCRdb's copy has only in-frame clones and leaves some out. This table holds 150,000 to 200,000 clones, approximately 94% found once. Material: peripheral blood. These receptors all stem from a man aged 25-45 years with COVID-19, enrolled during active disease. Both conserved end residues are part of each CDR3. A D gene is named only where the DNA matches it firmly. Size tells how often a clone was seen (once, few, many) or the class of an expanded clone, and some rows leave it out.

>-|TRBJ2-5|TRBV19|-
CASSIDGGRMETQYF
TGTGCCAGTAGTATAGATGGGGGGAGGATGGAGACCCAGTACTTC
>-|TRBJ2-7|TRBV13|TRBD1
CASSMIQGLGSYEQYF
TGTGCCAGCAGCATGATACAGGGGCTGGGCTCCTACGAGCAGTACTTC
>-|TRBJ1-1|TRBV6-5|TRBD1
CASSYAGQGATEAFF
TGTGCCAGCAGTTACGCGGGGCAGGGGGCAACTGAAGCTTTCTTT
>-|TRBJ2-1|TRBV3-1/TRBV3-2|TRBD1
CASAQAGQGADEQFF
TGTGCCAGCGCGCAGGCAGGACAGGGGGCCGATGAGCAGTTCTTC
>-|TRBJ1-4|TRBV7-6|TRBD1
CASSSGYRGRNEKLFF
TGTGCCAGCAGCTCCGGTTACAGGGGGCGGAATGAAAAACTGTTTTTT
>-|TRBJ2-1|TRBV11-2|TRBD2
CASSLDNGGAYNEQFF
TGTGCCAGCAGCTTAGATAACGGGGGGGCCTACAATGAGCAGTTCTTC
>few|TRBJ1-2|TRBV6-4|TRBD1
CANLDRGRRLTF
TGTGCCAACCTCGACAGGGGGCGCAGGCTCACCTTC
>-|TRBJ1-5|TRBV9|-
CASSVEGNSNQPQHF
TGTGCCAGCAGCGTAGAGGGGAATAGCAATCAGCCCCAGCATTTT
>-|TRBJ2-3|TRBV19|-
CASSTRTSTDTQYF
TGTGCCAGTAGTACTAGAACTAGCACAGATACGCAGTATTTT
>-|TRBJ2-3|TRBV2|TRBD2
CASSEGLAGTDTQYF
TGTGCCAGCAGTGAAGGGCTAGCGGGCACAGATACGCAGTATTTT
>-|TRBJ2-2|TRBV25-1|-
CASYSQGPGELFF
TGTGCCAGCTATTCTCAGGGTCCCGGGGAGCTGTTTTTT
>once|TRBJ2-5|TRBV5-1|-
CASSRQQETQYF
TGCGCCAGCAGCCGACAGCAAGAGACCCAGTACTTC
>-|TRBJ2-7|TRBV18|-
CASSEEALVNYEQYF
TGTGCCAGCTCCGAGGAGGCCCTAGTAAACTACGAGCAGTACTTC
>-|TRBJ2-5|TRBV5-6|TRBD2
CASSPSVAGEETQYF
TGTGCCAGCAGCCCGAGCGTAGCGGGGGAAGAGACCCAGTACTTC
>-|TRBJ1-2|TRBV9|-
CASSVAAGPYGYTF
TGTGCCAGCAGCGTAGCCGCAGGCCCCTATGGCTACACCTTC
>-|TRBJ1-1|TRBV7-3|TRBD1
CASSLYRGTEAFF
TGTGCCAGCAGCTTATACAGGGGCACTGAAGCTTTCTTT
>-|TRBJ1-5|TRBV2|-
CASSEQGTQPQHF
TGTGCCAGCAGTGAACAGGGAACTCAGCCCCAGCATTTT
>-|TRBJ2-1|TRBV4-1|TRBD1
CASSQEGGTGSYNEQFF
TGCGCCAGCAGCCAAGAGGGGGGGACAGGGTCCTACAATGAGCAGTTCTTC
>-|TRBJ1-6|TRBV9|-
CASGAGGPYNSPLHF
TGTGCCAGCGGCGCCGGAGGACCCTATAATTCACCCCTCCACTTT
>-|TRBJ2-2|TRBV5-6|-
CASSRRDWNTGELFF
TGTGCCAGCAGCAGGCGGGACTGGAACACCGGGGAGCTGTTTTTT
>-|TRBJ1-6|TRBV30|TRBD1
CAWRQNTGESPLHF
TGTGCCTGGAGGCAAAACACAGGGGAATCACCCCTCCACTTT
>-|TRBJ2-3|TRBV11-2|TRBD2
CASSLSGVNTDTQYF
TGTGCCAGCAGCCTTAGCGGGGTCAACACAGATACGCAGTATTTT
>-|TRBJ2-7|TRBV5-5|TRBD1
CASSPDRGHEQYF
TGTGCCAGCAGCCCGGACAGGGGCCACGAGCAGTACTTC
>-|TRBJ2-2|TRBV6-4|TRBD2
CASSESGETGELFF
TGTGCCAGCAGTGAGAGCGGGGAGACCGGGGAGCTGTTTTTT
>-|TRBJ2-6|TRBV2|-
CASSRGHTGANVLTF
TGTGCCAGCAGTCGAGGACACACTGGGGCCAACGTCCTGACTTTC
>-|TRBJ2-1|TRBV2|-
CASSERQTNEQFF
TGTGCCAGCAGTGAGAGGCAGACGAATGAGCAGTTCTTC
>-|TRBJ2-1|TRBV11-3|TRBD1
CASQGQGGHNEQFF
TGTGCCAGCCAAGGACAGGGGGGCCACAATGAGCAGTTCTTC
>-|TRBJ2-5|TRBV19|-
CASRQGQETQYF
TGTGCCAGTAGACAGGGTCAAGAGACCCAGTACTTC
>-|TRBJ2-5|TRBV14|-
CASSSRTITETQYF
TGTGCCAGCAGCTCCCGGACAATTACAGAGACCCAGTACTTC
>few|TRBJ1-5|TRBV24-1|-
CATITGGGQPQHF
TGTGCCACCATCACGGGGGGCGGTCAGCCCCAGCATTTT
>-|TRBJ1-2|TRBV10-2|-
CASSEIGQPAYGYTF
TGCGCCAGCAGTGAAATTGGACAGCCGGCCTATGGCTACACCTTC
>-|TRBJ2-5|TRBV11-2|TRBD2
CASSLGLTSGPEQETQYF
TGTGCCAGCAGCTTAGGCCTGACTAGCGGGCCTGAACAAGAGACCCAGTACTTC
>-|TRBJ1-3|TRBV7-2|-
CASSKPVGTTGNTIYF
TGTGCCAGCAGCAAACCCGTAGGGACAACCGGAAACACCATATATTTT
>-|TRBJ2-6|TRBV5-4|-
CASSLYSGSFRTGANVLTF
TGTGCCAGCAGCTTGTACAGCGGCAGCTTTCGGACTGGGGCCAACGTCCTGACTTTC
>-|TRBJ1-6|TRBV12-2|-
CASRLVLSSPSYNSPLHF
TGTGCAAGTCGCTTAGTACTCTCTAGCCCCTCCTATAATTCACCCCTCCACTTT
>-|TRBJ2-7|TRBV10-1|TRBD2
CASSANTGTSEWQYF
TGCGCCAGCAGTGCTAATACCGGGACTAGCGAATGGCAGTACTTC
>-|TRBJ1-4|TRBV11-2|TRBD1
CASSFESGGAGEKLFF
TGTGCCAGCAGCTTTGAGTCAGGGGGCGCGGGTGAAAAACTGTTTTTT
>-|TRBJ1-3|TRBV6-1|-
CASSVKLGGHLGNTIYF
TGTGCCAGCAGTGTAAAGCTGGGGGGGCACCTGGGAAACACCATATATTTT
>once|TRBJ2-1|TRBV3-1/TRBV3-2|TRBD2
CASSLAGGLHNEQFF
TGTGCCAGCAGCCTAGCGGGGGGGCTTCACAATGAGCAGTTCTTC
>-|TRBJ2-1|TRBV28|TRBD2
CASTISAGTEQFF
TGTGCCAGCACCATATCAGCGGGGACTGAGCAGTTCTTC
>-|TRBJ1-5|TRBV7-2|-
CASSSRGGDQPQHF
TGTGCCAGCAGCTCACGAGGGGGGGATCAGCCCCAGCATTTT
>-|TRBJ2-3|TRBV2|TRBD2
CASREGLAGGTDTQYF
TGTGCCAGCAGAGAAGGGTTAGCGGGGGGTACAGATACGCAGTATTTT
>-|TRBJ2-7|TRBV27|TRBD1
CASSSPRTGRIGEQYF
TGTGCCAGCAGTTCCCCCCGGACAGGGAGGATTGGCGAGCAGTACTTC
>-|TRBJ2-3|TRBV9|TRBD2
CASSVSPTSGGRTDTQYF
TGTGCCAGCAGCGTAAGCCCGACTAGCGGGGGCCGCACAGATACGCAGTATTTT
>-|TRBJ1-1|TRBV4-2|-
CASRASYEAFF
TGTGCCAGCCGAGCTTCTTACGAAGCTTTCTTT
>-|TRBJ1-6|TRBV27|-
CASSLFPGVHSPLHF
TGTGCCAGCAGTTTATTTCCAGGGGTCCATTCACCCCTCCACTTT
>-|TRBJ2-5|TRBV7-6|TRBD1
CASRNTGGAYQETQYF
TGTGCCAGCAGAAATACAGGGGGCGCGTACCAAGAGACCCAGTACTTC
>-|TRBJ1-3|TRBV18|-
CASSPRDFSGNTIYF
TGTGCCAGCTCACCAAGGGACTTCTCTGGAAACACCATATATTTT
>-|TRBJ1-3|TRBV11-2|-
CASSWTTGSGNTIYF
TGTGCCAGCAGCTGGACAACAGGATCCGGAAACACCATATATTTT
>-|TRBJ1-1|TRBV27|-
CASRKLGGEAFF
TGTGCCAGCAGGAAATTGGGGGGGGAAGCTTTCTTT
>-|TRBJ2-7|TRBV18|-
CASSPTVGGTAYEQYF
TGTGCCAGCTCCCCAACGGTTGGAGGTACAGCCTACGAGCAGTACTTC
>-|TRBJ2-7|TRBV3-1/TRBV3-2|TRBD2
CASSQATSGGGYEQYF
TGTGCCAGCAGCCAAGCGACTAGCGGGGGGGGCTACGAGCAGTACTTC
>once|TRBJ2-3|TRBV3-1/TRBV3-2|TRBD2
CASSPSGSADTQYF
TGTGCCAGCAGCCCTAGCGGGAGTGCAGATACGCAGTATTTT
>-|TRBJ2-3|TRBV10-1|TRBD2
CASSVLAGGTDTQYF
TGCGCCAGCAGTGTTCTAGCGGGGGGCACAGATACGCAGTATTTT
>-|TRBJ1-4|TRBV6-5|-
CASSYSGTATNEKLFF
TGTGCCAGCAGTTACTCAGGAACAGCAACTAATGAAAAACTGTTTTTT
>-|TRBJ2-3|TRBV3-1/TRBV3-2|-
CASSQPHTAVTADTQYF
TGTGCCAGCAGCCAACCACACACAGCGGTTACAGCAGATACGCAGTATTTT
>-|TRBJ2-1|TRBV7-7|-
CASSTGAYNEQFF
TGTGCCAGCAGCACCGGGGCCTACAATGAGCAGTTCTTC
>-|TRBJ2-3|TRBV5-4|-
CASSPGLTNTDTQYF
TGTGCCAGCAGCCCGGGACTCACAAACACAGATACGCAGTATTTT
>-|TRBJ2-1|TRBV10-2|-
CASTQRGGDGNEQFF
TGCGCCAGCACCCAGAGGGGGGGGGATGGTAATGAGCAGTTCTTC
>-|TRBJ1-2|TRBV15|-
CATSRGGSGRGYGYTF
TGTGCCACCAGCAGAGGGGGATCCGGCAGGGGCTATGGCTACACCTTC